The next 13 T cell receptor beta chains were all read from a single sample in a study of blood T cell repertoires in COVID-19. The method was immunoSEQ multiplex PCR; TCRdb's version includes in-frame clones alone and lacks a portion of them. Of around 130,000 clones in the sample, about 77% were seen once. The sample comprised peripheral blood. Receptors originate from a man aged 80 or over with acute or convalescent COVID-19.

The genes are TRBV7-8 and TRBJ1-5; a possible D gene is TRBD1 (6 bases). Germline CDR1 and CDR2: SGHVS and FQNEAQ. The ends were cut back, 1 base at V and 1 base at J, with 14 bases in the middle. The CDR3 sequence is 17 residues long. CDR3 residues: CASSLGSGGGSNQPQHF. For the CDR3, the DNA is TGTGCCAGCAGCTTAGGGTCTGGGGGCGGAAGCAATCAGCCCCAGCATTTT. The whole variable domain, remainder taken from reference TRBV7-8 and TRBJ1-5, is GAGVSQSPRYKVAKRGQDVALRCDPISGHVSLFWYQQALGQGPEFLTYFQNEAQLDKSGLPSDRFFAERPEGSVSTLKIQRTQQEDSAVYLCASSLGSGGGSNQPQHFGDGTRLSIL.

The chain links TRBV6-2 or TRBV6-3 to TRBJ2-1; the D gene is possibly TRBD1 (6 bases). Trimming took off 6 bases at V and 6 bases at J, with 9 bases between the two ends. The CDR3 length is 12 residues. Germline loops: CDR1 MNHEY, CDR2 SVGEGT. This CDR3 is CASSQGFNEQFF. CDR3 nucleotides: TGTGCCAGCAGCCAGGGGTTCAATGAGCAGTTCTTC.

This clone was counted only a few times. The genes are TRBV7-8 and TRBJ1-1; unclear D gene. This CDR3 has 14 amino acids. The V end lost 1 base, the J end lost 1 base, and 7 bases lay between the germline ends. The V gene's germline CDR1 is SGHVS and CDR2 FQNEAQ. The DNA of the CDR3 is TGTGCCAGCAGCTTAGTACTGCGGAACACTGAAGCTTTCTTT. This gives the protein CASSLVLRNTEAFF.

This chain joins TRBV9 and TRBJ2-6; TRBD1 agrees at 7 bases. Germline V lookup: CDR1 SGDLS, CDR2 YYNGEE. CDR3 size: 18 residues. V lost 0 bases and J lost 2; bases outside the gene matches: 8. CDR3 in amino acids: CASSVGDRVSPGANVLTF. Written as DNA, the CDR3 is TGTGCCAGCAGCGTAGGCGACAGGGTGTCACCTGGGGCCAACGTCCTGACTTTC.

This chain uses TRBV21-1 with TRBJ2-1; the D segment call TRBD2 is taken from the table without a DNA check. TRBV21-1 is an annotated pseudogene. This CDR3 comprises 21 residues. This CDR3 reads CASSKDGSSGGPKRSYNEQFF. The CDR3 nucleotides are TGTGCCAGCAGCAAAGATGGGAGTAGCGGGGGGCCAAAACGCTCCTACAATGAGCAGTTCTTC.

The chain links TRBV5-1 to TRBJ1-4; a possible D gene is TRBD1 (5 bases). The germline CDR1 and CDR2 sequences are SGHRS and YFSETQ. The CDR3 runs 15 residues. Trimming took 0 bases from V and 6 from J, leaving 12 bases between them. The CDR3 DNA reads as TGCGCCAGCAGCTTGGGTGGCAGGGTGGATGAAAAACTGTTTTTT. It yields the protein CASSLGGRVDEKLFF.

This clone was picked up one time. The chain joins TRBV7-2 to TRBJ2-5; D remains ambiguous. The CDR3 contains 13 residues. The germline V gene has CDR1 SGHTA and CDR2 FQGNSA. Trimming left V 2 bases short and J 4 bases short, with 8 bases between. CDR3 sequence: CASSLYHRETQYF. Here the CDR3 DNA reads TGTGCCAGCAGCTTATACCACAGAGAGACCCAGTACTTC.

This rearrangement joins TRBV27 to TRBJ2-3; D is possibly TRBD2 (6 bases). CDR3 length: 17 residues. V lost 1 base to trimming and J lost 1 base, with 15 bases between them. CDR1 and CDR2 (germline): MNHEY, SMNVEV (reference sequence). The CDR3 DNA follows: TGTGCCAGCAGTTTATTAGGAGCAGGACTACGCACAGATACGCAGTATTTT. Its translation: CASSLLGAGLRTDTQYF.

With regard to this clone: Relative to the germline gene, one junction end is altered; a read error may explain this. This chain joins TRBV7-7 and TRBJ2-1; the match to TRBD1 covers 7 bases. This CDR3 spans 16 amino acids. The germline CDR1 and CDR2 sequences are SSHAT and FNYEAQ (reference sequence). CDR3: CASSLGGGQAYNEQFF. The CDR3 nucleotides read TGTGCTAGCAGCTTAGGGGGTGGACAGGCTTACAATGAGCAGTTCTTC.

The chain recombines TRBV2 with TRBJ1-6; a weak D match, TRBD1 (5 bases). The germline CDR1 and CDR2 sequences are SNHLY and FYNNEI. Trimming took 4 bases from V and 0 from J, leaving 10 bases between them. The CDR3 length is 16 residues. The CDR3 region is CASSGGGSSYNSPLHF. DNA of the CDR3: TGTGCCAGCAGTGGCGGGGGTAGCTCCTATAATTCACCCCTCCACTTT.

About this clone itself: Other DNA sequences in this sample translate to the same CDR3. The J gene is TRBJ1-2, the V gene TRBV12-5; D remains ambiguous. The CDR3 length is 16 residues. Germline V lookup: CDR1 LGHNT, CDR2 FRNRAP. The germline V and J ends were trimmed by 0 bases and 0 bases, with 11 bases remaining between them. This CDR3 is CASGLVVGRANYGYTF. Here the CDR3 DNA reads TGTGCTAGTGGTTTGGTAGTTGGGAGAGCTAACTATGGCTACACCTTC.

This clone was detected a few times. The V gene is TRBV11-2, the J gene TRBJ2-5, with D possibly matching TRBD2 (6 bases). With 6 bases removed from V and 4 bases from J, the gap between germline ends came to 21 bases. From germline, CDR1 is SGHAT and CDR2 FQNNGV. The CDR3 is 16 residues long. The CDR3 bases are TGTGCCAGCAGATTTGGGGCGGGGACCTCCCCAGAGACCCAGTACTTC. It encodes CASRFGAGTSPETQYF.

This clone was picked up a small number of times. The chain recombines TRBV18 with TRBJ1-6; 8 nucleotides agree with TRBD1. Germline loops: CDR1 KGHSH, CDR2 LQKENI. Losses at the gene ends were 2 bases for V and 3 bases for J; bases not matched to a gene: 0. This CDR3 has 15 residues. The CDR3 region has the DNA TGTGCCAGCTCACCAGGGACAGGCTATAATTCACCCCTCCACTTT. It specifies CASSPGTGYNSPLHF.